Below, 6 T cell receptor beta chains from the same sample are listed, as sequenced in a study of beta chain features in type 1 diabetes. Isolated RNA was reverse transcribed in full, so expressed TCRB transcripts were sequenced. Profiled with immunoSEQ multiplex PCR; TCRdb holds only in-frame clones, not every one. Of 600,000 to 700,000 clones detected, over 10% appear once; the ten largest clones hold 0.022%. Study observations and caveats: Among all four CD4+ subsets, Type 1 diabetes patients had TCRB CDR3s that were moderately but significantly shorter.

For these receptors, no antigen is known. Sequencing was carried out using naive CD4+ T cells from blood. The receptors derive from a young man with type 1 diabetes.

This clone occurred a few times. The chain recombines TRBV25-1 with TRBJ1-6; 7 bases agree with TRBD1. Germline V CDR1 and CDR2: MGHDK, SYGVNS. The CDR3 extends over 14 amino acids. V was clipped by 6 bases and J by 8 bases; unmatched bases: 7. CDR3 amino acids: CASSQQGRDSPLHF. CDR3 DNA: TGTGCCAGCAGCCAACAGGGGAGGGATTCACCCCTCCACTTT. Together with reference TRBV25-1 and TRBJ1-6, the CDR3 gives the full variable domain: EADIYQTPRYLVIGTGKKITLECSQTMGHDKMYWYQQDPGMELHLIHYSYGVNSTEKGDLSSESTVSRIRTEHFPLTLESARPSHTSQYLCASSQQGRDSPLHFGNGTRLTVT.

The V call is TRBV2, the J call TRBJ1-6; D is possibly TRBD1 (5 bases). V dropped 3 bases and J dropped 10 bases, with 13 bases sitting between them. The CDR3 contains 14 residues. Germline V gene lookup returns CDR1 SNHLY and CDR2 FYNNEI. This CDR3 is CASSEQGLDSPLHF. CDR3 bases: TGTGCCAGCAGTGAGCAGGGTTTGGACTCACCCCTCCACTTT.

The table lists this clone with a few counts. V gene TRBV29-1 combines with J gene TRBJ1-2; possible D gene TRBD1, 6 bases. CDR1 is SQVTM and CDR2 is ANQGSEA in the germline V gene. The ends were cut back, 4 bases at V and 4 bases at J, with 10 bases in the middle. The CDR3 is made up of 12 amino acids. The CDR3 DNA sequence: TGCAGCGTTGCGTGGGGGGCCTATGGCTACACCTTC. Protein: CSVAWGAYGYTF.

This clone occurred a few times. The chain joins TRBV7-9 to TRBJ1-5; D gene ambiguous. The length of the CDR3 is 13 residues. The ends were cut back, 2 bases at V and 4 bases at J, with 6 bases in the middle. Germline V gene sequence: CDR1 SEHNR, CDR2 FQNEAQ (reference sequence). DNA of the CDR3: TGTGCCAGCAGCTTATCTGCGAATCAGCCCCAGCATTTT. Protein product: CASSLSANQPQHF.

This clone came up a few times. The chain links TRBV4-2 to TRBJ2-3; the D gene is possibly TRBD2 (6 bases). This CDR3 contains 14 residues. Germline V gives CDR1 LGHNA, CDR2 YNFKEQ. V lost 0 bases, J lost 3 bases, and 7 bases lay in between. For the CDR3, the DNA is TGTGCCAGCAGCCAAGACGCGGGGACAGATACGCAGTATTTT. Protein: CASSQDAGTDTQYF.

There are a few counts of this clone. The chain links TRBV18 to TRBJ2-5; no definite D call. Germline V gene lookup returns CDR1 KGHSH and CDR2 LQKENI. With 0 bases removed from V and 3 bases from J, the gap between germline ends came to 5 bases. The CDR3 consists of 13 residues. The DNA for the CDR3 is TGTGCCAGCTCACCACCAGACAAAGAGACCCAGTACTTC. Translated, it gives CASSPPDKETQYF.